What follows are 26 T cell receptor beta chains derived from one specimen sequenced in a study of T cells in Graves' hyperthyroidism and ophthalmopathy. Amplification of TCR beta CDR3 regions was performed using RNA transcripts as template. First-round RT-PCR with HTBI primers amplified the TCR CDR3 region. In TCRdb, the multiplex PCR reads were re-called with MiXCR into one record per CDR3 protein. The sample consists of around 600,000 distinct CDR3 sequences, approximately 14% of them appearing once. Sequencing was carried out using blood. These receptors originate from a woman aged 25 to 39 with Graves' hyperthyroidism.

This clonotype has a handful of counts. This chain connects TRBV11-2 to TRBJ2-2; D gene uncertain. There are 15 residues in the CDR3. Germline CDR1 reads SGHAT; CDR2 reads FQNNGV. Trimming shortened V by 2 bases and J by 5 bases, and 12 bases separated the two germline ends. The CDR3 DNA reads TGTGCCAGCAGCTTATCTTTGGGGAAAACCGGGGAGCTGTTTTTT. It specifies CASSLSLGKTGELFF.

This clonotype was counted at least ten times. This sequence joins TRBV6-6 and TRBJ1-2; no firm D call. This CDR3 is 14 amino acids long. Deletions cut 0 bases from V and 3 bases from J, with 8 bases between. CDR1 is MNHNY and CDR2 is SVGAGI in the germline V gene (reference sequence). The CDR3 bases are TGTGCCAGCAGTTACTCGAGGCAGGACTATGGCTACACCTTC. This translates into CASSYSRQDYGYTF.

The chain couples TRBV29-1 to TRBJ1-4; 9 nucleotides agree with TRBD1. Germline CDR1 reads SQVTM; CDR2 reads ANQGSEA. The junction had 10 bases not matched to a gene; V was cut back by 7 bases and J by 7 bases. CDR3 length: 14 amino acids. CDR3 DNA sequence: TGCAGCGCTCACCCGGGACAGGGTACTGAAAAACTGTTTTTT. Residues: CSAHPGQGTEKLFF.

The chain has TRBV4-1 and TRBJ2-7; D unclear. The CDR3 contains 15 residues. Trimming shortened V by 0 bases and J by 0 bases, and 9 bases separated the two germline ends. Germline CDR1 reads MGHRA; CDR2 reads YSYEKL. CDR3 nucleotides: TGCGCCAGCAGCCAAGAGGGCGGCGGCTCCTACGAGCAGTACTTC. It translates to CASSQEGGGSYEQYF.

This clonotype was recorded a few times. This sequence joins TRBV10-3 and TRBJ2-2, with D possibly being TRBD2 (5 bases). The CDR3 is 14 amino acids. The V end was cut by 6 bases, the J end by 0 bases, with 8 bases between. Germline V gives CDR1 ENHRY, CDR2 SYGVKD. CDR3 coding DNA: TGTGCCATCAGACCCGGGACGAACACCGGGGAGCTGTTTTTT. Translated, it gives CAIRPGTNTGELFF.

A remark on this clonotype: The CDR3 does not close with the conserved phenylalanine or tryptophan, likely indicating a read error. Here the CDR3 reads CASSPGLNTEAFS. The CDR3, as DNA: TGTGCCAGCTCACCCGGGTTGAACACTGAAGCTTTCTCT. The chain has TRBV18 and TRBJ1-1; D call uncertain. Germline assignment: CDR1 KGHSH and CDR2 LQKENI. Trimming shortened V by 3 bases and J by 0 bases, and 5 bases separated the two germline ends. This CDR3 is built from 13 residues.

This clonotype occurred many times. This sequence joins TRBV5-5 and TRBJ2-7, with TRBD1 matching over 7 bases. V lost 3 bases, J lost 6 bases, and 12 bases stayed unmatched. The CDR3 spans 15 residues. From germline, CDR1 is SGHKS and CDR2 YYEKEE (reference sequence). CDR3 region: CASSYQSGTAPEQYF. The CDR3 DNA is TGTGCCAGCAGCTATCAATCCGGGACAGCACCCGAGCAGTACTTC.

This clonotype was found many times. The gene calls are TRBV10-3 and TRBJ2-2, with TRBD2 matching 7 bases. This CDR3 comprises 15 residues. Germline trimming cut 3 bases from V and 7 bases from J; bases unmatched to any gene: 8. In germline, CDR1 is ENHRY, CDR2 SYGVKD. The CDR3 nucleotides read TGTGCCATCAGTGAAAGGCGGGAGACCAACGGGGAGCTGTTTTTT. Encoded protein: CAISERRETNGELFF.

In this sample, this clonotype turned up many times. This chain links TRBV7-2 with TRBJ2-1; possibly TRBD2 for D (6 bases). V lost 5 bases, J lost 0 bases, and 11 bases lay in between. CDR1 and CDR2 (germline): SGHTA, FQGNSA. CDR3 length equals 15 residues. CDR3 sequence: CASSGTSYSYNEQFF. In nucleotides, the CDR3 is TGTGCCAGCAGCGGTACTAGCTACTCCTACAATGAGCAGTTCTTC.

The chain carries TRBV25-1 and TRBJ1-2, with TRBD1 identical over 7 bases. The germline gives CDR1 MGHDK, CDR2 SYGVNS. V lost 3 bases and J lost 4; bases outside the gene matches: 8. This CDR3 has 15 residues. CDR3 nucleotide sequence: TGTGCCAGCAGTGACTACAGGGGCACATTCTATGGCTACACCTTC. Translating gives CASSDYRGTFYGYTF.

J is TRBJ2-6 and V is TRBV30; D possibly uses TRBD1 or TRBD2 (5 bases each). This CDR3 region has 15 residues. CDR1 is GTSNPN and CDR2 is SVGIG in the germline V gene (reference sequence). The germline V and J ends were trimmed by 8 bases and 0 bases, with 14 bases remaining between them. CDR3 region: CAQDGTASGANVLTF. CDR3 bases: TGTGCCCAGGACGGGACGGCCTCTGGGGCCAACGTCCTGACTTTC.

The chain links TRBV6-2 or TRBV6-3 to TRBJ2-7, with D possibly being TRBD1 or TRBD2 (5 bases each). The germline V gene encodes CDR1 MNHEY and CDR2 SVGEGT. V lost 5 bases and J 4 bases, leaving 15 bases between the germline ends. The CDR3 is 14 residues long. The CDR3 coding sequence is TGTGCCAGCAGTGCCGCAGGGCGGAGGTACGAGCAGTACTTC. This translates into CASSAAGRRYEQYF.

The V gene is TRBV7-9, the J gene TRBJ2-7; TRBD1 is a possible D gene (5 bases). V was pared by 2 bases and J by 5 bases, with 25 bases between. This CDR3 comprises 18 residues. Looked up from germline, CDR1 is SEHNR and CDR2 is FQNEAQ (reference sequence). The CDR3 coding sequence is TGTGCCAGCAGCTTATTAAACCAGGGCCCCACCTTTTCGGACGAGCAGTACTTC. Protein: CASSLLNQGPTFSDEQYF.

This clonotype has at least ten counts. The chain couples TRBV20-1 to TRBJ1-5; D remains ambiguous. Germline V lookup: CDR1 DFQATT, CDR2 SNEGSKA (reference sequence). The germline V and J ends were trimmed by 2 bases and 3 bases, with 5 bases remaining between them. The CDR3 has 12 residues. The CDR3 reads CSARYNNQPQHF. The CDR3 DNA sequence: TGCAGTGCTAGATACAACAATCAGCCCCAGCATTTT.

Remarks on this clonotype: A much larger clone differs by one base, so this may be a read error. V and J are TRBV20-1 and TRBJ2-3; unclear D gene. Germline CDR1 and CDR2: DFQATT and SNEGSKA (reference sequence). CDR3 length equals 12 residues. CDR3 nucleotide sequence: TGCAGTGCTAGTCTGGGCACAGATACGAAGTATTTT. It encodes CSASLGTDTKYF.

This clonotype was seen many times. This rearrangement joins TRBV11-2 to TRBJ2-5; 8 bases are a match to TRBD1. J lost 2 bases, V lost 4 bases, and 9 bases had no gene match. The germline V gene has CDR1 SGHAT and CDR2 FQNNGV. There are 16 residues in the CDR3. This CDR3 reads CASSSVQGAVQETQYF. The CDR3 DNA reads as TGTGCCAGCAGCTCAGTGCAGGGGGCTGTACAAGAGACCCAGTACTTC.

A word on this clonotype: Possible read error: a much larger clone is one base away. V gene TRBV30 combines with J gene TRBJ2-2, with a tentative D call TRBD2 (5 bases). Germline CDR1 and CDR2: GTSNPN and SVGIG (reference sequence). V shed 4 bases and J shed 5 bases, with 14 bases lying between them. CDR3 size: 14 residues. The CDR3 protein is CAWTGILRTGELFF. For the CDR3, the DNA is TGTGCCTGGACCGGGATCCTTAGGACCGGGGAGCTGTTTTTT.

This clonotype was found a few times. This chain joins TRBV29-1 and TRBJ2-5; D might be TRBD1 or TRBD2, each matching 5 bases. In germline, CDR1 is SQVTM, CDR2 ANQGSEA. The CDR3 consists of 13 residues. Trimming took 7 bases from V and 1 from J, leaving 13 bases between them. Here the CDR3 DNA reads TGCAGCGGCCGGGGACCTCTCCAAGAGACCCAGTACTTC. Its translation: CSGRGPLQETQYF.

This clonotype was counted many times. The chain carries TRBV7-3 and TRBJ2-1; D uncertain. Germline-derived CDR1 and CDR2 are SGHTA and FQGTGA. The CDR3 extends over 13 amino acids. V was cut by 4 bases and J by 2 bases, with 6 bases left in between. CDR3 protein: CASSSSTYNEQFF. The CDR3 DNA sequence: TGTGCCAGCAGCTCGAGTACCTACAATGAGCAGTTCTTC.

V usage is TRBV12-3 or TRBV12-4 and J usage is TRBJ2-7, with TRBD2 matching over 11 bases. The CDR3 has 15 amino acids. J was trimmed by 3 bases and V by 4 bases; bases with no gene match: 5. In DNA, the CDR3 is TGTGCCAGCAGTTGGACTAGCGGGCCGTACTACGAGCAGTACTTC. It specifies CASSWTSGPYYEQYF.

This chain connects TRBV4-1 to TRBJ2-1; D perhaps matches TRBD2 (5 bases). Trimming removed 0 bases from V and 2 bases from J, with 20 bases in between. Germline V gene data show CDR1 as MGHRA and CDR2 as YSYEKL. The CDR3 spans 19 residues. The CDR3 DNA reads as TGCGCCAGCAGCCAAGATAGCGCTATCGGGCCACTTACCTACAATGAGCAGTTCTTC. Translated, it gives CASSQDSAIGPLTYNEQFF.

The V call is TRBV20-1, the J call TRBJ2-1; D not certain. V was shortened by 4 bases and J by 6 bases, with 10 bases between the two germline ends. The CDR3 spans 12 residues. Germline loops: CDR1 DFQATT, CDR2 SNEGSKA (reference sequence). The CDR3 loop reads CSATSFGNEQFF. Written as DNA, the CDR3 is TGCAGTGCTACCTCTTTCGGCAATGAGCAGTTCTTC.

In its sample, this clonotype was seen many times. V is TRBV20-1 and J is TRBJ2-7; a weak D match, TRBD1 (7 bases). Germline-derived CDR1 and CDR2 are DFQATT and SNEGSKA (reference sequence). This CDR3 region has 14 residues. The germline V and J ends were trimmed by 0 bases and 1 base, with 10 bases remaining between them. CDR3 sequence: CSARERDRSYEQYF. The CDR3 nucleotides are TGCAGTGCTAGAGAGCGGGACAGATCCTACGAGCAGTACTTC.

In its sample, this clonotype was seen a few times. V is TRBV12-3 or TRBV12-4 and J is TRBJ2-7; D gene unclear. The CDR3 runs 15 residues. The germline V and J ends were trimmed by 5 bases and 0 bases, with 14 bases remaining between them. In nucleotides, the CDR3 is TGTGCCAGCAGTCCCCCCCGGAGAGGCTCCTACGAGCAGTACTTC. Encoded protein: CASSPPRRGSYEQYF.

Points on this clonotype: A single base separates this from a much larger clone, so it may be a read error. The chain recombines TRBV6-1 with TRBJ2-3; possible D gene TRBD2, 6 bases. The germline V gene has CDR1 MNHNS and CDR2 SASEGT. V was shortened by 3 bases and J by 0 bases, with 10 bases between the two germline ends. This CDR3 is 15 amino acids long. CDR3 sequence reads: CASSEVGLSTDTQYF. In nucleotides, the CDR3 is TGTGCCAGCAGTGAGGTGGGACTCAGCACAGATACGCAGTATTTT.

Only a few counts were recorded for this clonotype. The CDR3 loop is CATSTEPGQGRNQPQHF. The CDR3 bases are TGTGCCACCAGCACAGAGCCCGGACAGGGAAGAAATCAGCCCCAGCATTTT. The rearrangement joins TRBV24-1 to TRBJ1-5, with 8 bases identical to TRBD1. The germline CDR1 and CDR2 sequences are KGHDR and SFDVKD. The CDR3 is 17 residues long. The V gene end was trimmed by 7 bases and the J gene end by 4 bases; junction bases not matched to a gene: 14.